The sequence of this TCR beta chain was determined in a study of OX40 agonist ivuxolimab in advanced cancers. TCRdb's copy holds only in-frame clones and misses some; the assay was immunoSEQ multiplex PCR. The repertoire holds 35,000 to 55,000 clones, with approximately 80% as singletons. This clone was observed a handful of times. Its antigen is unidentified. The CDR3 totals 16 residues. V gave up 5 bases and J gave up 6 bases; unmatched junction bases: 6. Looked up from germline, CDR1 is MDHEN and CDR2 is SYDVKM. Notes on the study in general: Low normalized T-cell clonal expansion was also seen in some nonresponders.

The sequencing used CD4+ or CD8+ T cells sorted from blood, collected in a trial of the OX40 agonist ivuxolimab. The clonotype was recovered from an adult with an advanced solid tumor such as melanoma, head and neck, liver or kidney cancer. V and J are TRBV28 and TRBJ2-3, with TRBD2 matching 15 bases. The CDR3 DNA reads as TGTGCCAGCAGTACCGGGACTAGCGGGAGGCCGGATACGCAGTATTTT. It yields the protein CASSTGTSGRPDTQYF.